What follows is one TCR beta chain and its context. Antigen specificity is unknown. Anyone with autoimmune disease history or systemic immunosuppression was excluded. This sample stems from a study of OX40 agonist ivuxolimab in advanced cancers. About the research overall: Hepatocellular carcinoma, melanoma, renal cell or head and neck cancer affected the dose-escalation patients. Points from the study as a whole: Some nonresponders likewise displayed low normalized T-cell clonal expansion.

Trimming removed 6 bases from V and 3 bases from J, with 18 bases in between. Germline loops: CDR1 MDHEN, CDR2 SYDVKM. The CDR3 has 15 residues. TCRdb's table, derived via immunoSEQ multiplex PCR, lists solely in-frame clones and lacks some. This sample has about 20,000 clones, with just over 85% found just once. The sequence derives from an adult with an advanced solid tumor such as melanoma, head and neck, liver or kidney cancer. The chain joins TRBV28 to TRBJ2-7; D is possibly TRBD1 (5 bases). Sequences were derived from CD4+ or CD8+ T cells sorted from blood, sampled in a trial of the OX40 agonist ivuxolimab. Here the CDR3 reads CASSTGRGWNYEQYF. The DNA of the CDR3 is TGTGCCAGCAGCACGGGTAGGGGATGGAACTACGAGCAGTACTTC. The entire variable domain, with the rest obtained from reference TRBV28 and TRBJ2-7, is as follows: DVKVTQSSRYLVKRTGEKVFLECVQDMDHENMFWYRQDPGLGLRLIYFSYDVKMKEKGDIPEGYSVSREKKERFSLILESASTNQTSMYLCASSTGRGWNYEQYFGPGTRLTVT.